The clone carrying this T cell receptor (beta chain) was recorded at least ten times. Its antigen is as yet unknown. Thyroid surgery was performed in patients who had received no treatment beforehand. With 6 bases removed from V and 1 base from J, the gap between germline ends came to 15 bases. Per the germline V gene, CDR1 is DFQATT and CDR2 is SNEGSKA (reference sequence). The CDR3 extends over 15 amino acids. The sample is drawn from a study of metastatic and nonmetastatic thyroid tumors. The wider study: Repertoire data that came from the blood and tumor or nodule tissue of malignant and benign thyroid patients were compared. Study-level points and caveats: The study reportedly found significantly higher TCR beta diversity in malignant thyroid tumors than benign nodules, in blood and tumor.

Original processing methods: In papillary thyroid cancer, a distant-metastasis classifier was built using CDR3 differences across clinicopathological groups. TCRdb re-clonotyped the PCR reads through MiXCR. It is TCRdb's table, rather than the study itself, that gives the V and J calls and clone size. This table holds about 93,000 clones, approximately 12% found once. This sequence originates from a female donor with papillary thyroid cancer or a benign thyroid nodule (not recorded which). Some clones in this sample may be carry-over from other donors' samples. The chain carries TRBV20-1 and TRBJ2-2; a weak D match, TRBD2 (5 bases). Sequenced material: blood. The CDR3 spells CSARLPGKNTGELFF. CDR3 nucleotides: TGCAGTGCGCGACTGCCCGGGAAGAACACCGGGGAGCTGTTTTTT.